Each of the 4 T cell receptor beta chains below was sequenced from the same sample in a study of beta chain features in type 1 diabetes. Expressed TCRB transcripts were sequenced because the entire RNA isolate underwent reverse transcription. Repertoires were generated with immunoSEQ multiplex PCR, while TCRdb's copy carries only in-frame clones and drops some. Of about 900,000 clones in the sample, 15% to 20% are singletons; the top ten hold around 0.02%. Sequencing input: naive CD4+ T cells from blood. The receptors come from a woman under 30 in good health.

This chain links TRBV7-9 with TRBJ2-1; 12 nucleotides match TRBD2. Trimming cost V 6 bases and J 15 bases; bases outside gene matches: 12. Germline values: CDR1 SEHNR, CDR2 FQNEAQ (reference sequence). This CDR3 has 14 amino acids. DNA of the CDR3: TGTGCCAGCAGTTCCGGACTAGCGGGAAACTCCACGTTCTTC. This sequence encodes CASSSGLAGNSTFF.

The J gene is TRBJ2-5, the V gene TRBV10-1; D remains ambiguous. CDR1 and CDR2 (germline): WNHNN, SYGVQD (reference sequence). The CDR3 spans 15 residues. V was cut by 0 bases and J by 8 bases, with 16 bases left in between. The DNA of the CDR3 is TGCGCCAGCAGTGAGTCCCTCGGCCCGCAAGTAACCCAGTACTTC. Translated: CASSESLGPQVTQYF.

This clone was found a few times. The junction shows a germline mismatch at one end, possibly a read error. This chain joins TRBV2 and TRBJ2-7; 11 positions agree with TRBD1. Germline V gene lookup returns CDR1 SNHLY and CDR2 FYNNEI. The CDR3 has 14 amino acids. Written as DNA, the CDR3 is TGTGCCAGCAGTGAAAGTGCGTGGGGGACAGGGGGACCTTTC. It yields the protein CASSESAWGTGGPF.

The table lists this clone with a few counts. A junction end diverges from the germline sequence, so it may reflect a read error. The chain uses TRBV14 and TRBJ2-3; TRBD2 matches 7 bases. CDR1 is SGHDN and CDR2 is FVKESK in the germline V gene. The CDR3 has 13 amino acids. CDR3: CASKGGSRDTQYF. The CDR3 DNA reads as TGTGCCAGCAAGGGCGGGAGCAGAGATACGCAGTATTTT.